The T cell receptor beta chain described here comes from a study of cytomegalovirus exposure and HLA in healthy donors. Use of 60 Vbeta and 13 Jbeta primers characterized the PCR. Assay used: immunoSEQ multiplex PCR; TCRdb lists only in-frame clones, some missing. The data contain approximately 110,000 clones, less than 70% of them singletons. Germline CDR1 is SGHDT and CDR2 is YYEEEE. The V gene lost 2 bases and the J gene lost 4 bases, with 9 bases spanning the gap. The CDR3 sequence is 13 residues long. The sample taken for sequencing was PBMCs. V gene TRBV5-6 combines with J gene TRBJ1-1; possibly TRBD1 for D (5 bases). The TCR sequence derives from a woman in her sixties or seventies in good health and CMV-seropositive. CDR3 protein: CASSLTGPTEAFF. For the CDR3, the DNA is TGTGCCAGCAGCTTAACAGGCCCCACTGAAGCTTTCTTT.